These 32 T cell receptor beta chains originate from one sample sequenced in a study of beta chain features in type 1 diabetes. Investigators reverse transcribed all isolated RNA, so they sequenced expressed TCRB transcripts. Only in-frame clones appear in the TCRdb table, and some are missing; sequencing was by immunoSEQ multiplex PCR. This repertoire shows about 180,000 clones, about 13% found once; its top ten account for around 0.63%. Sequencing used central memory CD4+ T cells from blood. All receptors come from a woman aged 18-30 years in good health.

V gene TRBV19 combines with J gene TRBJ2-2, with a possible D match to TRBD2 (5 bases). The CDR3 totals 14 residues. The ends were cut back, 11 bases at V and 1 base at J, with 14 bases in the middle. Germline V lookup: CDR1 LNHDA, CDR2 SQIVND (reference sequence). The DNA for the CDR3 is TGTGCCGGCCCCGCGAGGGAGAACACCGGGGAGCTGTTTTTT. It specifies CAGPARENTGELFF.

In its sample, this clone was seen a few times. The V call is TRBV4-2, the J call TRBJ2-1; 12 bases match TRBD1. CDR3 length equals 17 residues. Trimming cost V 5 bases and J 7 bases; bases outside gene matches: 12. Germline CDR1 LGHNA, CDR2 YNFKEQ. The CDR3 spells CASSYNQGQGALNEQFF. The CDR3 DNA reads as TGTGCCAGCAGCTATAACCAGGGACAGGGGGCTTTAAATGAGCAGTTCTTC.

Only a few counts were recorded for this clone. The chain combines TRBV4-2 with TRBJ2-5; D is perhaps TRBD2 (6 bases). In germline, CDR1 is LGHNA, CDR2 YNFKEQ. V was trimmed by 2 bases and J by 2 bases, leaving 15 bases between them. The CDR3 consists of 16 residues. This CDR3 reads CASSQSIADLQETQYF. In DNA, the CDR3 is TGTGCCAGCAGCCAATCGATAGCGGACCTTCAAGAGACCCAGTACTTC.

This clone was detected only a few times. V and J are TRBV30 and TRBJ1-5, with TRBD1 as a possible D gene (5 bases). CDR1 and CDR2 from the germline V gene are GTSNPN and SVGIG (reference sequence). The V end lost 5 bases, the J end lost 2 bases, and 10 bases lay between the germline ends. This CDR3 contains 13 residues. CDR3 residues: CAWGARGNQPQHF. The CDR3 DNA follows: TGTGCCTGGGGTGCCAGGGGCAATCAGCCCCAGCATTTT.

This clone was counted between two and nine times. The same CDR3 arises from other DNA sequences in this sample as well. The CDR3 DNA is TGTGCCAGCAGACCGGACAGGGGAAGCAATCAGCCCCAGCATTTT. Translation: CASRPDRGSNQPQHF. The gene calls are TRBV2 and TRBJ1-5, with TRBD1 matching over 9 bases. J was trimmed by 1 base and V by 6 bases; bases with no gene match: 4. Germline CDR1 reads SNHLY; CDR2 reads FYNNEI. This CDR3 comprises 15 residues.

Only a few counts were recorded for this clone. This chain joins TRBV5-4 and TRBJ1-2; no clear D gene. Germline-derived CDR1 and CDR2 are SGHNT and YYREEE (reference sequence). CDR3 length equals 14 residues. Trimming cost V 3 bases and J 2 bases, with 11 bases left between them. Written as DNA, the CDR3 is TGTGCCAGCAGCTATGACATCGCGAACTATGGCTACACCTTC. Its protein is CASSYDIANYGYTF.

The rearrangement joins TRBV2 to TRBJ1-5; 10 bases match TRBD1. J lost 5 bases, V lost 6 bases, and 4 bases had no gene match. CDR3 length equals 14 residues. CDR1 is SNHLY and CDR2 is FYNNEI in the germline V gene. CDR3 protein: CASRRTGGHQPQHF. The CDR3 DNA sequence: TGTGCCAGCAGGCGGACAGGGGGTCATCAGCCCCAGCATTTT.

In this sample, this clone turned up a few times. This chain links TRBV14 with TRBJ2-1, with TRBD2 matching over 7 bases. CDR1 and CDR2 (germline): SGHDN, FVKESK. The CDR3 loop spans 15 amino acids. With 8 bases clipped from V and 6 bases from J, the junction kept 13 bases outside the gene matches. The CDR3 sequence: CASCRMAGVCNEQFF. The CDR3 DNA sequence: TGTGCCAGCTGCCGTATGGCGGGAGTTTGCAATGAGCAGTTCTTC.

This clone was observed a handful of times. The CDR3 nucleotides read TGTGCCAGCCGGGGGGGTGGCTACACTGAAGCTTTCTTT. It translates to CASRGGGYTEAFF. The chain uses TRBV18 and TRBJ1-1, with D maybe TRBD1 (5 bases). In germline, CDR1 is KGHSH, CDR2 LQKENI. Trimming removed 8 bases from V and 3 bases from J, with 13 bases in between. The CDR3 extends over 13 amino acids. The full variable domain, rest sourced from reference TRBV18 and TRBJ1-1, is NAGVMQNPRHLVRRRGQEARLRCSPMKGHSHVYWYRQLPEEGLKFMVYLQKENIIDESGMPKERFSAEFPKEGPSILRIQQVVRGDSAAYFCASRGGGYTEAFFGQGTRLTVV.

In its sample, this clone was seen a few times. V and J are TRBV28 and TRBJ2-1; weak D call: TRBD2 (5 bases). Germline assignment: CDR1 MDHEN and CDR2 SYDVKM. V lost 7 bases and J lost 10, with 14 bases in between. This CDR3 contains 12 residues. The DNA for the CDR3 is TGTGCCAGCAACCAACTGCGGGCCGAGCAGTTCTTC. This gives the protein CASNQLRAEQFF.

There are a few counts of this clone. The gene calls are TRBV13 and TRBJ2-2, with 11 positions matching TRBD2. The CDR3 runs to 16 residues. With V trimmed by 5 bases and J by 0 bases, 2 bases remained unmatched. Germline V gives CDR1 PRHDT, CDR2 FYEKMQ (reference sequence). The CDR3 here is CASSRLAGTNTGELFF. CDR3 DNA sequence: TGTGCCAGCAGCAGACTAGCGGGAACGAACACCGGGGAGCTGTTTTTT. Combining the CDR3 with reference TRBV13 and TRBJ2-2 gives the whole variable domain AAGVIQSPRHLIKEKRETATLKCYPIPRHDTVYWYQQGPGQDPQFLISFYEKMQSDKGSIPDRFSAQQFSDYHSELNMSSLELGDSALYFCASSRLAGTNTGELFFGEGSRLTVL.

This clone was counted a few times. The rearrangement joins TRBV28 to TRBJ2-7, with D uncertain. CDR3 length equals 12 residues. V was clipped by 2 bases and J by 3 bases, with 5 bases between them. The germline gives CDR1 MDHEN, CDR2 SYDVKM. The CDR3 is CASSLIGYEQYF. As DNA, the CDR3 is TGTGCCAGCAGTTTAATCGGCTACGAGCAGTACTTC.

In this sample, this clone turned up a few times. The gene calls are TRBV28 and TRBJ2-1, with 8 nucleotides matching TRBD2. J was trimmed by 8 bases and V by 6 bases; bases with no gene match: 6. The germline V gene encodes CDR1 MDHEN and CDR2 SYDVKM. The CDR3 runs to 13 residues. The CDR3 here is CASRAGGSYEQFF. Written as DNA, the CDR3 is TGTGCCAGCAGGGCGGGAGGAAGCTATGAGCAGTTCTTC. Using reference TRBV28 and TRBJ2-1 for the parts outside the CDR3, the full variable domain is DVKVTQSSRYLVKRTGEKVFLECVQDMDHENMFWYRQDPGLGLRLIYFSYDVKMKEKGDIPEGYSVSREKKERFSLILESASTNQTSMYLCASRAGGSYEQFFGPGTRLTVL.

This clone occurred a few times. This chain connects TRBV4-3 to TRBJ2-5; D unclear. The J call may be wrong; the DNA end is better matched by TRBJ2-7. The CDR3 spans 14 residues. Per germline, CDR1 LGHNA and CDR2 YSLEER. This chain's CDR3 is CASSQGGRNYEQYF. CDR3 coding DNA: TGCGCCAGCAGCCAAGGTGGCCGAAACTACGAGCAGTACTTC.

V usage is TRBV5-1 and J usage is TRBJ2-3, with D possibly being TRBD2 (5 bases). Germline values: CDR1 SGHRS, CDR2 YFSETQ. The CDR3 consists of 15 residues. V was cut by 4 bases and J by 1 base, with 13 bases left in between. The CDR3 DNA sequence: TGCGCCAGCAGCGTTACTAGTACCGGCACAGATACGCAGTATTTT. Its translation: CASSVTSTGTDTQYF.

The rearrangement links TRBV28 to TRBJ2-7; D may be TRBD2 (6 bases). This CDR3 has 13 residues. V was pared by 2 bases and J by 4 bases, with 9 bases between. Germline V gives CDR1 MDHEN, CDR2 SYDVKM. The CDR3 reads CASSLPGTYEQYF. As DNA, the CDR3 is TGTGCCAGCAGTTTACCCGGGACTTACGAGCAGTACTTC.

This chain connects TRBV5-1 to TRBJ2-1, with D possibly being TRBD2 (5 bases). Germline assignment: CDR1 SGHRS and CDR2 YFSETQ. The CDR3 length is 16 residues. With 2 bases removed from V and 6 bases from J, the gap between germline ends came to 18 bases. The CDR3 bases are TGCGCCAGCAGCTTTCGGGGTCCCGGCGGAGCCAATGAGCAGTTCTTC. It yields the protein CASSFRGPGGANEQFF.

DNA of the CDR3: TGTGCCAGCAGTGGCGACAGGGGGCCGGGTGAGCAGTTCTTC. This gives the protein CASSGDRGPGEQFF. The chain is built from TRBV19 and TRBJ2-1; TRBD1 aligns across 10 bases. The CDR3 loop spans 14 amino acids. Losses at the gene ends were 9 bases for V and 9 bases for J; bases not matched to a gene: 11. Germline V gene lookup returns CDR1 LNHDA and CDR2 SQIVND (reference sequence). Looking up the rest from reference TRBV19 and TRBJ2-1 gives the full variable domain: DGGITQSPKYLFRKEGQNVTLSCEQNLNHDAMYWYRQDPGQGLRLIYYSQIVNDFQKGDIAEGYSVSREKKESFPLTVTSAQKNPTAFYLCASSGDRGPGEQFFGPGTRLTVL.

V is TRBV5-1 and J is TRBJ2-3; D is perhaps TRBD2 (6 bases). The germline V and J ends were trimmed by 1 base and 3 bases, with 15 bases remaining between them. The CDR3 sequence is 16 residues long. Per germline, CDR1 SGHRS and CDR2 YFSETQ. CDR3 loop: CASSLMGLLVTDTQYF. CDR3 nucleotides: TGCGCCAGCAGCTTGATGGGACTCCTTGTGACAGATACGCAGTATTTT.

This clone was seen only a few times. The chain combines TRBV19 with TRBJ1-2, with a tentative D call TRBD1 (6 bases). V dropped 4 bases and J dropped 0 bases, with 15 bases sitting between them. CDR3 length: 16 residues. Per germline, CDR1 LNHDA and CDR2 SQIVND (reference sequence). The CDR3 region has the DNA TGTGCCAGTAGTACCCCAGGGGACGGGGCTAACTATGGCTACACCTTC. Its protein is CASSTPGDGANYGYTF.

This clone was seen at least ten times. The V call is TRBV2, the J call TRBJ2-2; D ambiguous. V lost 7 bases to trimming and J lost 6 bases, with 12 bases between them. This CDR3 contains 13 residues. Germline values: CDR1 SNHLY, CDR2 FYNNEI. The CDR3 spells CASTQETSGELFF. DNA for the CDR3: TGTGCCAGCACTCAGGAAACCTCCGGGGAGCTGTTTTTT.

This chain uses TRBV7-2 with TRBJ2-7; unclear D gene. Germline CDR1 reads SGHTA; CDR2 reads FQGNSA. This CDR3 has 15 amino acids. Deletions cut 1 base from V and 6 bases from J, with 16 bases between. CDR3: CASSLVGRDRSEQYF. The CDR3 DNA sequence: TGTGCCAGCAGCTTAGTTGGGCGAGATCGTTCCGAGCAGTACTTC. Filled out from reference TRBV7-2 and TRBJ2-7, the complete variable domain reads GAGVSQSPSNKVTEKGKDVELRCDPISGHTALYWYRQSLGQGLEFLIYFQGNSAPDKSGLPSDRFSAERTGGSVSTLTIQRTQQEDSAVYLCASSLVGRDRSEQYFGPGTRLTVT.

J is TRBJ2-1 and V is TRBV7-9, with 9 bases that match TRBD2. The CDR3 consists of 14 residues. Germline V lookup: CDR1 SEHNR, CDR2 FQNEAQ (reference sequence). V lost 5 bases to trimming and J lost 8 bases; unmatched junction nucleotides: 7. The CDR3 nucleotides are TGTGCCAGCAGCAATCTCGGGACTAGCTATGAGCAGTTCTTC. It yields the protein CASSNLGTSYEQFF. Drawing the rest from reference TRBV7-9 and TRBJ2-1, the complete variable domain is DTGVSQNPRHKITKRGQNVTFRCDPISEHNRLYWYRQTLGQGPEFLTYFQNEAQLEKSRLLSDRFSAERPKGSFSTLEIQRTEQGDSAMYLCASSNLGTSYEQFFGPGTRLTVL.

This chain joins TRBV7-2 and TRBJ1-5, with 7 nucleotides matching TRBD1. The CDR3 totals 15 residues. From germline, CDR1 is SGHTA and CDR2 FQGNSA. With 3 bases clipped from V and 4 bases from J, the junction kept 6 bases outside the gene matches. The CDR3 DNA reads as TGTGCCAGCAGCTTGGAGCCAGGGGGGAATCAGCCCCAGCATTTT. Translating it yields CASSLEPGGNQPQHF.

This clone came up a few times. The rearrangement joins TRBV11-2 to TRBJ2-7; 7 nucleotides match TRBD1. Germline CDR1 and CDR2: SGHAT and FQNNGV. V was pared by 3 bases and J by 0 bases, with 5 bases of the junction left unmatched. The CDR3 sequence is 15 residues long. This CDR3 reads CASSLGQGVSYEQYF. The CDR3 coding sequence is TGTGCCAGCAGCTTGGGGCAGGGGGTCTCCTACGAGCAGTACTTC.

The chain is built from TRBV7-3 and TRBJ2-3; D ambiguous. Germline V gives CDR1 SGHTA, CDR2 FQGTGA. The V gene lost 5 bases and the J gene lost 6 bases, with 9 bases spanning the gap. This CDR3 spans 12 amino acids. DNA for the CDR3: TGTGCCAGCAGCCCATCACGGGATACGCAGTATTTT. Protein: CASSPSRDTQYF.

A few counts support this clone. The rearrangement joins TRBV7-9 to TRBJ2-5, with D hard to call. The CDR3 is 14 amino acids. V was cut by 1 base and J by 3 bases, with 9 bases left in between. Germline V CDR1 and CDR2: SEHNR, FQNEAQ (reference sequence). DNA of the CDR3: TGTGCCAGCAGCTTAGGGGCATCCAAAGAGACCCAGTACTTC. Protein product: CASSLGASKETQYF.

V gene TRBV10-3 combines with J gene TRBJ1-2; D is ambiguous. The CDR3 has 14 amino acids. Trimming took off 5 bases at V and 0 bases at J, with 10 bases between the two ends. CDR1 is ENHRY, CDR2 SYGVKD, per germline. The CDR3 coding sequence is TGTGCCATCAGTCGGGTCGATTCTAACTATGGCTACACCTTC. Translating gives CAISRVDSNYGYTF.

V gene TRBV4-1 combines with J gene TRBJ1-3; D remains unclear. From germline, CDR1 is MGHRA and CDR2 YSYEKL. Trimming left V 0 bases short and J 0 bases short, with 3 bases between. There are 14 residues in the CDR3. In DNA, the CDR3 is TGCGCCAGCAGCCAAGATTACTCTGGAAACACCATATATTTT. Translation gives CASSQDYSGNTIYF.

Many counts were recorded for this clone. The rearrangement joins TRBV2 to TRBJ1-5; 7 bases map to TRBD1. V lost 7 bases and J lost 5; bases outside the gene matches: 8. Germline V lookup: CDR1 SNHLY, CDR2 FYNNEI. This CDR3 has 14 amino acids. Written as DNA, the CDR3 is TGTGCCAGCACCGAGCACAGGGGATATCAGCCCCAGCATTTT. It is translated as CASTEHRGYQPQHF.

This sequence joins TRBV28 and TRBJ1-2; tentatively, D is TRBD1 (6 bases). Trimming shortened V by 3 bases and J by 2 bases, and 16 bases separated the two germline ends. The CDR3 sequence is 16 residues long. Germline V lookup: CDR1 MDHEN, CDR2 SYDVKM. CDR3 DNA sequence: TGTGCCAGCAGTTTTTCGGCAGGGGAGGGGAACTATGGCTACACCTTC. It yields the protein CASSFSAGEGNYGYTF.

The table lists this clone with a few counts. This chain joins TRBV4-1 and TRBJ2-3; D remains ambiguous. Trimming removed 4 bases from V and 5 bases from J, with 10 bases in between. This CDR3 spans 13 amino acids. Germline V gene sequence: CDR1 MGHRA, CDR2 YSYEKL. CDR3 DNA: TGCGCCAGCAGCCGCGTATATAAAGATACGCAGTATTTT. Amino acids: CASSRVYKDTQYF.